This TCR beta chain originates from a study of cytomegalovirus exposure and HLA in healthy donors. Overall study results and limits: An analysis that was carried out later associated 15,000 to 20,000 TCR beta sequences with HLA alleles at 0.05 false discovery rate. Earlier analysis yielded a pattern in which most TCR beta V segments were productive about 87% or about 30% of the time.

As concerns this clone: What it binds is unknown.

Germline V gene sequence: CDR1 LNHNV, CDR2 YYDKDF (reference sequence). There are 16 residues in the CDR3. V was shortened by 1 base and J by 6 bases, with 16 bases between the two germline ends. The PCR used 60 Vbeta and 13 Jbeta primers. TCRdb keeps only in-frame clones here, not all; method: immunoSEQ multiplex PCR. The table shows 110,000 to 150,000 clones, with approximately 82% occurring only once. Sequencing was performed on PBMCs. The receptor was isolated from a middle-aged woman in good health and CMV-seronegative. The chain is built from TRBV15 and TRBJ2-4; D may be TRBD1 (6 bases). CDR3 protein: CATSRVTGNLGNIQYF. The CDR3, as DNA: TGTGCCACCAGCAGAGTTACAGGGAATTTAGGAAACATTCAGTACTTC.